The rows below give T cell receptor beta chains drawn from one sample of a study of beta chain features in type 1 diabetes. The repertoire was sequenced with immunoSEQ multiplex PCR; TCRdb's copy has only in-frame clones and lacks some. The sample includes hundreds of thousands of clones, approximately 15% seen only once; the top ten take roughly 0.036%. The sequenced sample was naive CD4+ T cells from blood. The receptors shown here come from a man aged 30-40 years in good health. CDR3s include the opening cysteine and the closing phenylalanine or tryptophan. D genes are given only for firm matches. The size of a clone is reported for some rows only, either as once, few or many, or as a class for expanded clones.

size: NA
J: TRBJ2-1
D: NA
V: TRBV7-9
CDR3: CASSPKSEQFF

size: NA
J: TRBJ1-2
D: TRBD1
V: TRBV9
CDR3: CASSVDAGGQASFSGYTF

size: NA
J: TRBJ2-6
D: NA
V: TRBV7-2
CDR3: CASSFSSDSSPGANVLTF

size: NA
J: TRBJ1-2
D: NA
V: TRBV30
CDR3: CAWGRQLNYGYTF

size: once
J: TRBJ2-4
D: NA
V: TRBV10-3
CDR3: CAISRTDSTKNIQYF

size: NA
J: TRBJ2-3
D: TRBD2
V: TRBV4-2
CDR3: CASSQASGLAVDTQYF

size: NA
J: TRBJ2-1
D: NA
V: TRBV2
CDR3: CASRTSPGPDGNEQFF

size: few
J: TRBJ1-2
D: NA
V: TRBV5-1
CDR3: CASSLDPGMSGYTF

size: few
J: TRBJ2-2
D: TRBD2
V: TRBV9
CDR3: CASTGRFATGELFF

size: NA
J: TRBJ2-2
D: NA
V: TRBV29-1
CDR3: CSVGGHKTGELFF

size: NA
J: TRBJ2-3
D: NA
V: TRBV30
CDR3: CAWSARGNPTDTQYF

size: few
J: TRBJ2-3
D: NA
V: TRBV7-9
CDR3: CASSLEGMLDTQYF

size: NA
J: TRBJ2-1
D: NA
V: TRBV6-6
CDR3: CASSYQGFEQFF

size: few
J: TRBJ2-1
D: NA
V: TRBV25-1
CDR3: CASGWVGTEQFF

size: NA
J: TRBJ2-7
D: NA
V: TRBV5-6
CDR3: CASSLGGATYEQYF

size: few
J: TRBJ2-7
D: NA
V: TRBV10-3
CDR3: CAISETKGATYEQYF

size: few
J: TRBJ2-1
D: NA
V: TRBV9
CDR3: CASSATASGTYNEQFF

size: few
J: TRBJ2-3
D: NA
V: TRBV30
CDR3: CAWSIIDTQYF

size: NA
J: TRBJ2-2
D: NA
V: TRBV28
CDR3: CASGSGSLGTGELFF

size: NA
J: TRBJ2-2
D: TRBD1
V: TRBV7-6
CDR3: CASSSPGQGTGELFF

size: NA
J: TRBJ2-4
D: NA
V: TRBV9
CDR3: CASSVDPGQGGNIQYF

size: NA
J: TRBJ2-7
D: NA
V: TRBV25-1
CDR3: CASSGAGGPYEQYF

size: few
J: TRBJ1-3
D: TRBD1
V: TRBV7-6
CDR3: CASSLGDRGGNTIYF

size: few
J: TRBJ1-2
D: NA
V: TRBV4-1
CDR3: CASSQGLSSNYGYTF

size: few
J: TRBJ2-1
D: NA
V: TRBV30
CDR3: CAWSGTLADSYNEQFF

size: many
J: TRBJ2-4
D: TRBD2
V: TRBV25-1
CDR3: CASSESGIAKNIQYF

size: NA
J: TRBJ2-2
D: NA
V: TRBV9
CDR3: CASSVGMGYTGELFF

size: few
J: TRBJ2-3
D: NA
V: TRBV19
CDR3: CASSMAGNTQYF

size: NA
J: TRBJ2-2
D: TRBD2
V: TRBV4-2
CDR3: CASSPREGQTGELFF

size: few
J: TRBJ2-5
D: TRBD1
V: TRBV6-5
CDR3: CASSYDRGGETQYF

size: few
J: TRBJ2-4
D: NA
V: TRBV25-1
CDR3: CASSDDRRASDIQYF

size: few
J: TRBJ1-3
D: NA
V: TRBV21-1
CDR3: CASSKVRGQQISGNTIYF

size: NA
J: TRBJ1-1
D: TRBD1
V: TRBV7-3
CDR3: CASSPQGQPGDTEAFF

size: few
J: TRBJ2-7
D: NA
V: TRBV4-3
CDR3: CASSQERYQDRSYEQYF

size: few
J: TRBJ1-2
D: NA
V: TRBV20-1
CDR3: CSARGGYTF

size: few
J: TRBJ2-1
D: TRBD2
V: TRBV19
CDR3: CASSPSFGGRTHNEQFF

size: NA
J: TRBJ2-7
D: TRBD1
V: TRBV6-5
CDR3: CASSYDHRGYYEQYF

size: NA
J: TRBJ2-1
D: NA
V: TRBV29-1
CDR3: CSVGSPQGEQFF

size: NA
J: TRBJ2-1
D: NA
V: TRBV27
CDR3: CASSLRRLAHNEQFF

size: few
J: TRBJ2-1
D: NA
V: TRBV5-1
CDR3: CASSLGQGSYNEQFF

size: NA
J: TRBJ1-1
D: NA
V: TRBV14
CDR3: CASSQALSGYTEAFF

size: NA
J: TRBJ2-3
D: NA
V: TRBV9
CDR3: CASSSRGGLTDTQYF

size: NA
J: NA
D: NA
V: TRBV23-1
CDR3: CASSTYEQYF

size: NA
J: TRBJ2-5
D: NA
V: TRBV6-6
CDR3: CASSYRVVETQYF

size: NA
J: TRBJ2-1
D: TRBD2
V: TRBV28
CDR3: CASRIAGVRYNEQFF

size: few
J: TRBJ1-2
D: NA
V: TRBV9
CDR3: CASSVFEIANYGYTF

size: NA
J: TRBJ2-2
D: NA
V: TRBV10-3
CDR3: CAISPGHPNTGELFF

size: many
J: TRBJ2-1
D: NA
V: TRBV29-1
CDR3: CSVETGSTYNEQFF

size: NA
J: TRBJ1-4
D: TRBD1
V: TRBV29-1
CDR3: CSAAGTGSEKLFF

size: few
J: TRBJ1-2
D: TRBD1
V: TRBV29-1
CDR3: CSAEGQGYGYTF

size: few
J: TRBJ1-3
D: NA
V: TRBV30
CDR3: CASLGRAGNTIYF

size: few
J: TRBJ1-2
D: NA
V: TRBV19
CDR3: CASTGGGYTF

size: few
J: TRBJ2-7
D: TRBD1
V: TRBV25-1
CDR3: CASSGRQGLYEQYF

size: NA
J: TRBJ1-2
D: NA
V: TRBV18
CDR3: CASSPREGIGYTF

size: few
J: TRBJ1-1
D: NA
V: TRBV6-6
CDR3: CASSRTEAFF

size: NA
J: TRBJ1-2
D: TRBD1
V: TRBV9
CDR3: CASSVATRDRGYGYTF

size: few
J: TRBJ2-5
D: NA
V: TRBV29-1
CDR3: CSVDGGRGETQYF

size: few
J: TRBJ2-1
D: NA
V: TRBV7-2
CDR3: CASSSLNEQFF

size: NA
J: TRBJ2-3
D: NA
V: TRBV5-8
CDR3: CASSRGDSGNTQYF